Listed below are T cell receptor beta chains from one sample, sequenced in a study of T cells in Graves' hyperthyroidism and ophthalmopathy. TCRdb re-called the multiplex PCR reads through MiXCR, storing one row per CDR3 protein. The sample lists approximately 260,000 distinct CDR3 sequences; roughly 15% were seen once. Sequences were obtained from blood. The source of these receptors is a woman aged 45-65 years with Graves' hyperthyroidism that later progressed to Graves' ophthalmopathy. Each CDR3 is given with its conserved first and last residue. D genes are given only for firm matches. Rows may omit the clone size; those that give it use once, few, many or a size class.

d_call	v_call	cdr3_length	j_call	clone_size	cdr3_aa	cdr3_nt
NA	TRBV27	16	TRBJ1-3	many	CASSSDPRSSGNTIYF	TGTGCCAGCAGTTCAGACCCACGGAGCTCTGGAAACACCATATATTTT
NA	TRBV7-3	16	TRBJ2-3	many	CASSLMGGTSTDTQYF	TGTGCCAGCAGCTTAATGGGCGGCACTAGCACAGATACGCAGTATTTT
TRBD1	TRBV28	16	TRBJ1-5	many	CASRVYRGPVSQPQHF	TGTGCCAGCAGGGTATACAGGGGTCCAGTGAGTCAGCCCCAGCATTTT
NA	TRBV20-1	15	TRBJ2-2	many	CSAATSVGNTGELFF	TGCAGTGCTGCCACGTCGGTAGGGAACACCGGGGAGCTGTTTTTT
NA	TRBV12-3/TRBV12-4	13	TRBJ1-2	many	CASSLSPVYGYTF	TGTGCCAGCAGTTTGTCTCCAGTCTATGGCTACACCTTC
NA	TRBV28	15	TRBJ2-7	many	CASSGNDRNSYEQYF	TGTGCCAGCAGTGGGAACGACAGAAACTCCTACGAGCAGTACTTC
NA	TRBV5-1	12	TRBJ2-3	NA	CASSLGVATQYF	TGCGCCAGCAGCTTGGGGGTGGCTACGCAGTATTTT
NA	TRBV18	13	TRBJ2-1	NA	CASSEGLNNEQFF	TGTGCCAGCTCAGAGGGACTTAACAATGAGCAGTTCTTC
TRBD1	TRBV10-1	17	TRBJ1-2	many	CASRIRRTGGIINGYTF	TGCGCCAGCAGGATAAGGAGGACAGGGGGAATAATCAATGGCTACACCTTC
NA	TRBV3-1	13	TRBJ1-6	NA	CASSPRRESPLHF	TGTGCCAGCAGCCCCCGCCGGGAATCACCCCTCCACTTT
TRBD2	TRBV6-1	14	TRBJ2-2	few	CASSKAGITGELFF	TGTGCCAGCAGTAAAGCGGGGATAACCGGGGAGCTGTTTTTT
TRBD1	TRBV20-1	16	TRBJ1-4	few	CSARGGLSWTNEKLFF	TGCAGTGCCAGGGGGGGCTTATCCTGGACTAATGAAAAACTGTTTTTT
NA	TRBV20-1	13	TRBJ1-4	few	CSARRQNNEKLFF	TGCAGTGCTAGACGTCAGAATAATGAAAAACTGTTTTTT
NA	TRBV18	13	TRBJ2-5	many	CASSPRLQETQYF	TGTGCCAGCTCACCACGTCTGCAAGAGACCCAGTACTTC
NA	TRBV5-4	15	TRBJ1-4	few	CASSLDWGPNEKLFF	TGTGCCAGCAGCTTGGACTGGGGTCCTAATGAAAAACTGTTTTTT
NA	TRBV6-1	19	TRBJ2-3	many	CASSFPSTGFVWYADTQYF	TGTGCCAGCAGTTTTCCCTCCACAGGATTCGTCTGGTATGCGGATACGCAGTATTTT
NA	TRBV19	14	TRBJ1-2	NA	CASSVSRGYYGYTF	TGTGCCAGTAGTGTCTCACGGGGTTACTATGGCTACACCTTC
NA	TRBV6-2/TRBV6-3	13	TRBJ1-1	once	CASRVTANTEAFF	TGTGCCAGCAGGGTGACGGCGAACACTGAAGCTTTCTTT
TRBD2	TRBV6-6	18	TRBJ2-7	many	CASSYSNGFAGGSYEQYF	TGTGCCAGCAGTTACTCGAATGGGTTTGCGGGAGGGTCCTACGAGCAGTACTTC
NA	TRBV20-1	13	TRBJ1-1	NA	CSARGQSSTEAFF	TGCAGTGCTAGGGGTCAGTCGTCCACTGAAGCTTTCTTT
TRBD1	TRBV28	14	TRBJ2-5	many	CASSSRQGRETQYF	TGTGCCAGCAGTAGTCGACAGGGAAGAGAGACCCAGTACTTC
TRBD1	TRBV9	15	TRBJ1-5	many	CASSVGVSGGQPQHF	TGTGCCAGCAGCGTAGGTGTGTCAGGGGGCCAGCCCCAGCATTTT
NA	TRBV11-2	16	TRBJ2-3	NA	CASSFGTRTSTDTQYF	TGTGCCAGCAGCTTCGGGACACGGACTAGCACAGATACGCAGTATTTT
NA	TRBV14	12	TRBJ1-1	few	CASSPLGTEVFF	TGTGCCAGCAGCCCACTTGGAACTGAAGTTTTCTTT
NA	TRBV7-9	16	TRBJ2-3	many	CASSPRVEKSTDTQYF	TGTGCCAGCAGCCCCAGGGTGGAAAAAAGCACAGATACGCAGTATTTT
TRBD1	TRBV7-8	13	TRBJ1-1	many	CASSRRTGTEAFF	TGTGCCAGCAGCCGTCGGACAGGAACTGAAGCTTTCTTT